This entry describes one T cell receptor (beta chain). Its cognate antigen is unknown. This record comes from a study of long-term antiretroviral therapy in people with HIV. The CDR3 consists of 16 residues. Germline loops: CDR1 MGHRA, CDR2 YSYEKL. V was cut by 0 bases and J by 2 bases, with 11 bases left in between. Study-level results: Repertoires with HIV possessed tighter CDR3 length spans than those of controls. Pre-ART expanded clones dominated the repertoire at every time point.

They ran version v3.0 of the immunoSEQ assay at survey level. The protocol was immunoSEQ multiplex PCR, while the TCRdb copy is restricted to in-frame clones and leaves out a portion. Of tens of thousands of clones in the sample, 86% were seen once. The chain has TRBV4-1 and TRBJ1-5; D is uncertain. The source is a woman aged 45-65 years with HIV. Here the sequenced sample was unsorted PBMCs, taken 0.1 years before starting antiretroviral therapy. In DNA, the CDR3 is TGCGCCAGCAGCCAAGATGAGGGAAGGGGCAATCAGCCCCAGCATTTT. It specifies CASSQDEGRGNQPQHF.